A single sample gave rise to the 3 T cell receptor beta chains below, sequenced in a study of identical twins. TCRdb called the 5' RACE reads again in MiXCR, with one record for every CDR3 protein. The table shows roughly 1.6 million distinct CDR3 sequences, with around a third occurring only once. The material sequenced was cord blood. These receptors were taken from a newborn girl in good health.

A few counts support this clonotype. The CDR3 DNA is TGCAGTGCTAACGTTTTGACTCGCGAGACCTACAATGAGCAGTTCTTC. As protein: CSANVLTRETYNEQFF. The gene calls are TRBV20-1 and TRBJ2-1; D uncertain. V lost 4 bases, J lost 2 bases, and 18 bases lay in between. The CDR3 has 16 residues. Germline CDR1 and CDR2: DFQATT and SNEGSKA (reference sequence).

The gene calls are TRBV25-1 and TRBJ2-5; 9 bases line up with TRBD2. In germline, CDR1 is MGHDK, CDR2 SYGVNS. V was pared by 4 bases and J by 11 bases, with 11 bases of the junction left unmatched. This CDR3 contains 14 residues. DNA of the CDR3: TGTGCCAGCAGTGCGCGGGGGGGGGACAATGAGCAGTACTTC. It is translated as CASSARGGDNEQYF.

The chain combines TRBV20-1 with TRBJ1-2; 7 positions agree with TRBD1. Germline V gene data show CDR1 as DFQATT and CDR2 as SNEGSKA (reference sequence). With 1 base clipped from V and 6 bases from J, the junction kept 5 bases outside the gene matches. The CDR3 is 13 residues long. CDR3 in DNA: TGCAGTGCTAGAGGGACAGGCCCAAATGGCTACACCTTC. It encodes CSARGTGPNGYTF.